One and the same sample provided the 26 T cell receptor beta chains below, sequenced in a study of T cell responses to AZD1222 COVID-19 vaccine. TCRdb keeps only in-frame clones here, not all; method: immunoSEQ multiplex PCR. The table records roughly 93,000 clones, around 92% of them present only once. Sequenced here: peripheral blood, sampled on day 0 of MenACWY control vaccination. Receptor source: an adult in good health.

V gene TRBV5-1 combines with J gene TRBJ1-6; 8 bases align to TRBD1. This CDR3 is 19 amino acids long. V lost 4 bases, J lost 5 bases, and 17 bases stayed unmatched. Germline-derived CDR1 and CDR2 are SGHRS and YFSETQ. The CDR3 nucleotides read TGCGCCAGCAGCACGCGGATCCAGGGGGCCGGGTCCGATAATTCACCCCTCCACTTT. Its translation is CASSTRIQGAGSDNSPLHF.

The chain is built from TRBV14 and TRBJ1-4; D is undetermined. This CDR3 has 15 amino acids. Germline CDR1 and CDR2: SGHDN and FVKESK. Trimming pared 1 base from V and 2 bases from J, leaving 8 bases between. This CDR3 is CASSQGLGTNEKLFF. For the CDR3, the DNA is TGTGCCAGCAGCCAAGGCCTGGGCACTAATGAAAAACTGTTTTTT.

This clone appeared a single time. The rearrangement links TRBV7-2 to TRBJ1-2; D perhaps matches TRBD1 (6 bases). This CDR3 region has 12 residues. V lost 5 bases, J lost 5 bases, and 9 bases lay in between. Germline-derived CDR1 and CDR2 are SGHTA and FQGNSA. The CDR3 reads CASSATGYGYTF. DNA of the CDR3: TGTGCCAGCAGCGCAACAGGGTATGGCTACACCTTC.

DNA of the CDR3: TGTGCCAGCAGGTCAGCCACGGACAGGGCAGACTCACCCCTCCACTTT. Translation: CASRSATDRADSPLHF. The V and J genes are TRBV5-4 and TRBJ1-6, with 8 bases identical to TRBD1. The CDR3 has 16 residues. Trimming at V came to 5 bases and at J to 10 bases, leaving 14 bases not matched to a gene. Germline V CDR1 and CDR2: SGHNT, YYREEE (reference sequence).

This chain links TRBV10-1 with TRBJ2-2; D gene unclear. This CDR3 contains 14 residues. The germline gives CDR1 WNHNN, CDR2 SYGVQD (reference sequence). V lost 5 bases, J lost 4 bases, and 11 bases lay in between. Here the CDR3 DNA reads TGCGCCAGCAGTAAGGTGGCGAGCACCGGGGAGCTGTTTTTT. Translated: CASSKVASTGELFF.

This chain connects TRBV5-4 to TRBJ1-2; 11 bases align to TRBD1. Germline V gives CDR1 SGHNT, CDR2 YYREEE (reference sequence). Trimming cost V 4 bases and J 4 bases; bases outside gene matches: 6. The CDR3 runs 15 residues. CDR3 region: CASSGTGGRSYGYTF. The CDR3 nucleotides read TGTGCCAGCAGCGGGACAGGGGGACGGAGCTATGGCTACACCTTC.

The rearrangement joins TRBV19 to TRBJ2-1; D uncertain. V was cut by 7 bases and J by 7 bases, with 8 bases left in between. The CDR3 is 11 amino acids. Germline CDR1 LNHDA, CDR2 SQIVND (reference sequence). Written as DNA, the CDR3 is TGTGCCAGTATGAAAGGAAATGAGCAGTTCTTC. Its translation: CASMKGNEQFF. Combining the CDR3 with reference TRBV19 and TRBJ2-1 gives the whole variable domain DGGITQSPKYLFRKEGQNVTLSCEQNLNHDAMYWYRQDPGQGLRLIYYSQIVNDFQKGDIAEGYSVSREKKESFPLTVTSAQKNPTAFYLCASMKGNEQFFGPGTRLTVL.

The genes are TRBV7-8 and TRBJ1-1; D possibly corresponds to TRBD1 (6 bases). This CDR3 has 13 residues. V lost 4 bases, J lost 5 bases, and 11 bases lay in between. Germline V gene sequence: CDR1 SGHVS, CDR2 FQNEAQ. CDR3 bases: TGTGCCAGCAGCTATGGGGGGCAGACTGAAGCTTTCTTT. Residues: CASSYGGQTEAFF.

The chain recombines TRBV27 with TRBJ2-3, with TRBD1 identical over 8 bases. V was pared by 5 bases and J by 5 bases, with 6 bases of the junction left unmatched. Germline V gene lookup returns CDR1 MNHEY and CDR2 SMNVEV (reference sequence). This CDR3 comprises 14 residues. CDR3 bases: TGTGCCAGCAGTGTCGACAGGGGTGGAGATACGCAGTATTTT. Translating it yields CASSVDRGGDTQYF.

This sequence joins TRBV4-1 and TRBJ1-1, with TRBD1 identical over 8 bases. The V gene's germline CDR1 is MGHRA and CDR2 YSYEKL. This CDR3 has 15 residues. Losses at the gene ends were 4 bases for V and 5 bases for J; bases not matched to a gene: 9. The CDR3 bases are TGCGCCAGCAGCCGGCCTATGGACAGGGTGACTGAAGCTTTCTTT. It translates to CASSRPMDRVTEAFF.

V is TRBV10-2 and J is TRBJ1-3; 11 nucleotides align to TRBD1. V shed 2 bases and J 4 bases; nucleotides not matched to a gene: 10. Germline V gene sequence: CDR1 WSHSY, CDR2 SAAADI. This CDR3 is 18 amino acids long. The CDR3 here is CASSEATGTGGGGNTIYF. The CDR3 DNA is TGCGCCAGCAGTGAGGCAACCGGGACAGGGGGAGGAGGAAACACCATATATTTT.

The CDR3 sequence is CAWNHIGGNTIYF. In DNA form, the CDR3 reads TGTGCCTGGAATCACATCGGTGGAAACACCATATATTTT. This rearrangement joins TRBV30 to TRBJ1-3, with unresolved D. Looked up from germline, CDR1 is GTSNPN and CDR2 is SVGIG (reference sequence). This CDR3 spans 13 amino acids. Trimming cost V 4 bases and J 3 bases, with 10 bases left between them. The full variable domain, in which reference TRBV30 and TRBJ1-3 provide the parts outside the CDR3, is SQTIHQWPATLVQPVGSPLSLECTVEGTSNPNLYWYRQAAGRGLQLLFYSVGIGQISSEVPQNLSASRPQDRQFILSSKKLLLSDSGFYLCAWNHIGGNTIYFGEGSWLTVV.

The rearrangement uses TRBV10-3 and TRBJ1-1, with D maybe TRBD1 (5 bases). This CDR3 contains 14 residues. Germline V gene data show CDR1 as ENHRY and CDR2 as SYGVKD. The ends were cut back, 4 bases at V and 3 bases at J, with 12 bases in the middle. The CDR3 reads CAISVLGEDTEAFF. CDR3 DNA sequence: TGTGCCATCAGTGTATTAGGGGAAGACACTGAAGCTTTCTTT.

This rearrangement joins TRBV5-1 to TRBJ1-6, with D tentatively TRBD1 (6 bases). The CDR3 loop spans 13 amino acids. Per the germline V gene, CDR1 is SGHRS and CDR2 is YFSETQ. Trimming removed 2 bases from V and 11 bases from J, with 11 bases in between. In nucleotides, the CDR3 is TGCGCCAGCAGCTTAGAACAGGGTACACCCCTCCACTTT. Protein: CASSLEQGTPLHF.

The genes are TRBV27 and TRBJ2-7, with D unresolved. V was shortened by 4 bases and J by 4 bases, with 8 bases between the two germline ends. This CDR3 has 12 amino acids. From germline, CDR1 is MNHEY and CDR2 SMNVEV (reference sequence). The CDR3 reads CASSSHRYEQYF. CDR3 in DNA: TGTGCCAGCAGTTCACATCGTTACGAGCAGTACTTC.

In nucleotides, the CDR3 is TGCGCCAGCAGCCCAGATACAGCTTCAACTAATGAAAAACTGTTTTTT. Translation gives CASSPDTASTNEKLFF. V is TRBV4-1 and J is TRBJ1-4; D is ambiguous. V lost 4 bases and J 0 bases, leaving 12 bases between the germline ends. This CDR3 contains 16 residues. CDR1 is MGHRA, CDR2 YSYEKL, per germline.

This chain connects TRBV5-4 to TRBJ2-3; TRBD2 matches 9 bases. The CDR3 extends over 15 amino acids. V shed 0 bases and J 4 bases; nucleotides not matched to a gene: 3. CDR1 is SGHNT and CDR2 is YYREEE in the germline V gene (reference sequence). CDR3 DNA: TGTGCCAGCAGCTTGGATAGCGGGGGATCAGATACGCAGTATTTT. Translation gives CASSLDSGGSDTQYF.

The rearrangement joins TRBV4-1 to TRBJ2-2, with D possibly being TRBD1 (5 bases). The germline CDR1 and CDR2 sequences are MGHRA and YSYEKL. The CDR3 has 16 residues. V dropped 1 base and J dropped 6 bases, with 15 bases sitting between them. CDR3 region: CASSQGAGKGSGELFF. The CDR3 region has the DNA TGCGCCAGCAGCCAAGGCGCAGGGAAGGGATCCGGGGAGCTGTTTTTT.

This sequence joins TRBV4-3 and TRBJ2-1; TRBD2 matches at 13 bases. The germline V gene has CDR1 LGHNA and CDR2 YSLEER. Trimming cost V 3 bases and J 0 bases; bases outside gene matches: 5. There are 18 residues in the CDR3. The chain's CDR3 is CASSHRLAGGSSYNEQFF. The CDR3 region has the DNA TGCGCCAGCAGCCACCGACTAGCGGGGGGTAGCTCCTACAATGAGCAGTTCTTC.

The gene calls are TRBV3-1 (or the pseudogene TRBV3-2) and TRBJ1-2; D gene ambiguous. Germline V gives CDR1 LGHDT, CDR2 YNNKEL (reference sequence). Trimming took 0 bases from V and 4 from J, leaving 12 bases between them. The CDR3 has 15 residues. The CDR3 DNA is TGTGCCAGCAGCCAAGAAGGTTTGGCATCCTATGGCTACACCTTC. Its protein is CASSQEGLASYGYTF.

The V call is TRBV6-5, the J call TRBJ1-1, with a tentative D call TRBD1 (6 bases). V was clipped by 6 bases and J by 4 bases, with 18 bases between them. The length of the CDR3 is 15 residues. The germline V gene encodes CDR1 MNHEY and CDR2 SVGAGI. CDR3 sequence: CASRPRGGVGTEAFF. The CDR3 DNA is TGTGCCAGCAGGCCGAGAGGGGGGGTGGGCACTGAAGCTTTCTTT.

The V and J genes are TRBV19 and TRBJ2-2; unclear D gene. V dropped 8 bases and J dropped 3 bases, with 13 bases sitting between them. The CDR3 contains 14 residues. CDR1 is LNHDA and CDR2 is SQIVND in the germline V gene (reference sequence). The CDR3 DNA is TGTGCCAGTTCGCTTTTTCGTGACACCGGGGAGCTGTTTTTT. Translation: CASSLFRDTGELFF.

The rearrangement uses TRBV9 and TRBJ2-7; 7 nucleotides agree with TRBD1. The CDR3 contains 15 residues. V was pared by 3 bases and J by 1 base, with 7 bases of the junction left unmatched. CDR1 SGDLS and CDR2 YYNGEE come from the germline V gene. This CDR3 reads CASSGIGTASYEQYF. CDR3 nucleotides: TGTGCCAGCAGCGGGATTGGGACAGCTTCCTACGAGCAGTACTTC.

The chain couples TRBV6-5 to TRBJ2-1, with 8 bases matching TRBD1. The germline V gene encodes CDR1 MNHEY and CDR2 SVGAGI. This CDR3 has 15 residues. J gave up 6 bases and V 6 bases, and 10 bases lay outside the gene matches. The CDR3 DNA sequence: TGTGCCAGCAGGAATTGGCAGGGGGCCGTCAATGAGCAGTTCTTC. Amino acid sequence: CASRNWQGAVNEQFF.

The CDR3 nucleotides read TGTGCCTGGAGTGTACTCCGCACTGAAGCTTTCTTT. Translating gives CAWSVLRTEAFF. The chain links TRBV30 to TRBJ1-1; D is unclear. Per germline, CDR1 GTSNPN and CDR2 SVGIG (reference sequence). The germline V and J ends were trimmed by 0 bases and 4 bases, with 6 bases remaining between them. This CDR3 contains 12 residues.

This clone showed up just once. V usage is TRBV11-2 and J usage is TRBJ2-1; 10 positions match TRBD2. This CDR3 has 15 residues. The germline gives CDR1 SGHAT, CDR2 FQNNGV. V shed 1 base, J shed 4 bases, and the junction held 1 base outside the gene matches. CDR3: CASSLGGLAYNEQFF. The CDR3 DNA follows: TGTGCCAGCAGCTTAGGGGGACTAGCGTACAATGAGCAGTTCTTC.